This paragraph covers one TCR beta chain sequence. The antigen remains undetermined. Trimming took 4 bases from V and 0 from J, leaving 16 bases between them. Germline V lookup: CDR1 LGHDT, CDR2 YNNKEL (reference sequence). This CDR3 is 17 amino acids long. Some clones are missing from TCRdb's copy, which holds only in-frame ones; the method was immunoSEQ multiplex PCR. The sample has about 130,000 clones, around 84% seen once. The sample is drawn from a study of T cell responses to AZD1222 COVID-19 vaccine. Study-level findings and limits: Seropositive AZD1222 recipients at baseline numbered only 6 or 7.

The sequencing used peripheral blood, collected on day 0 of AZD1222 vaccination. V and J are TRBV3-1 (or the pseudogene TRBV3-2) and TRBJ1-3; D is undetermined. The TCR sequence derives from an adult in good health. The CDR3 coding sequence is TGTGCCAGCAGCCTAAGGGCAGCCATCGGCTCTGGAAACACCATATATTTT. It yields the protein CASSLRAAIGSGNTIYF.